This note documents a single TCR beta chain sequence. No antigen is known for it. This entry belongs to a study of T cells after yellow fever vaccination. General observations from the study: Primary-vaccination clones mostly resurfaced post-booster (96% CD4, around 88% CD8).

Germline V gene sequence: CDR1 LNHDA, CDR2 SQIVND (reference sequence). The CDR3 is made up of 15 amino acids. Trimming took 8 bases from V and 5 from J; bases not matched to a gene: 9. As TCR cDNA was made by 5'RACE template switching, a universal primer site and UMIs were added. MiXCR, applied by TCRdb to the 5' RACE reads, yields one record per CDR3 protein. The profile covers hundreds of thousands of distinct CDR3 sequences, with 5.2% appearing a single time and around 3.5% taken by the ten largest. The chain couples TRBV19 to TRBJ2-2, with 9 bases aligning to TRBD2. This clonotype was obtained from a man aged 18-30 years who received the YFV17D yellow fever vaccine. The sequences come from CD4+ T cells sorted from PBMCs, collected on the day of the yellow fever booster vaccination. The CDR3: CASEERGEVTGELFF. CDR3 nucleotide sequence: TGTGCCAGTGAAGAGCGGGGGGAAGTAACCGGGGAGCTGTTTTTT.